The 3 T cell receptor beta chains below were found in one sample sequenced in a study of PD-1 blockade in classical Hodgkin lymphoma. Here immunoSEQ multiplex PCR was the method, and the copy in TCRdb shows in-frame clones only, minus some. The sample comprises under 30,000 clones, around 80% of which are singletons, and roughly 6% rests with the top ten. Specified time point: cycle 4 day 1 (C4D1), after 5 to 7 weeks of nivolumab. Every single patient, without exception, relapsed after autologous stem cell transplantation, and brentuximab vedotin exposure varied. The sample was peripheral blood mononuclear cells (PBMCs), taken before the fourth cycle of nivolumab. The receptor source for this set is a human donor with classical Hodgkin lymphoma.

V and J are TRBV27 and TRBJ2-1; perhaps TRBD1 as D (5 bases). The CDR3 is 15 residues long. Looked up from germline, CDR1 is MNHEY and CDR2 is SMNVEV (reference sequence). Trimming stripped 6 bases from V and 0 bases from J, with 12 bases between. The CDR3 is CASRNRISSYNEQFF. The CDR3 DNA reads as TGTGCCAGCAGAAACAGGATTAGCTCCTACAATGAGCAGTTCTTC.

This clone was seen once. This sequence joins TRBV14 and TRBJ2-3; no definite D call. CDR1 and CDR2 from the germline V gene are SGHDN and FVKESK. V was trimmed by 0 bases and J by 2 bases, leaving 12 bases between them. The CDR3 runs 16 residues. CDR3 coding DNA: TGTGCCAGCAGCCAAGACCAACGAAATCCCACAGATACGCAGTATTTT. This gives the protein CASSQDQRNPTDTQYF.

This clone occurred once. V gene TRBV2 combines with J gene TRBJ2-7, with TRBD1 matching over 9 bases. This CDR3 has 15 residues. V shed 7 bases, J shed 0 bases, and the junction held 7 bases outside the gene matches. CDR1 and CDR2 (germline): SNHLY, FYNNEI. CDR3 sequence: CASNPGQGTSYEQYF. The CDR3 DNA reads as TGTGCCAGCAACCCAGGACAGGGGACCTCCTACGAGCAGTACTTC.